The 20 T cell receptor beta chains presented below share a single source sample, sequenced in a study of CD8 T cells in Susac syndrome. When the RNA was reverse transcribed, random hexamers were used with an input of about 0.5 to 1 ug. TCRdb fed the immunoSEQ multiplex PCR reads into MiXCR, producing one record per CDR3 protein. The sample consists of some 130,000 distinct CDR3 sequences, approximately 79% of them appearing once. Input material: CD8+ T cells from PBMCs. These TCRs come from a human donor with multiple sclerosis.

This chain links TRBV27 with TRBJ2-7; D gene unclear. The ends were cut back, 4 bases at V and 7 bases at J, with 20 bases in the middle. There are 15 residues in the CDR3. Germline loops: CDR1 MNHEY, CDR2 SMNVEV (reference sequence). Written as DNA, the CDR3 is TGTGCCAGCAGTTCGATGACGGGCCCCCCTGATGAGCAGTACTTC. Translating it yields CASSSMTGPPDEQYF.

The chain recombines TRBV7-9 with TRBJ1-5, with D maybe TRBD1 (6 bases). Trimming pared 3 bases from V and 3 bases from J, leaving 12 bases between. The CDR3 has 15 amino acids. The germline gives CDR1 SEHNR, CDR2 FQNEAQ (reference sequence). CDR3 residues: CASSLLRTDNQPQHF. CDR3 DNA: TGTGCCAGCAGCTTGCTCAGGACAGACAATCAGCCCCAGCATTTT.

This chain uses TRBV6-5 with TRBJ2-5; tentatively, D is TRBD2 (6 bases). Germline V gene sequence: CDR1 MNHEY, CDR2 SVGAGI. The V gene lost 2 bases and the J gene lost 5 bases, with 18 bases spanning the gap. This CDR3 has 16 amino acids. Here the CDR3 reads CASSYRGIGTGETQYF. In DNA form, the CDR3 reads TGTGCCAGCAGTTACCGCGGGATTGGCACAGGCGAGACCCAGTACTTC.

This sequence joins TRBV7-2 and TRBJ2-5; tentative D call: TRBD1 (5 bases). Germline loops: CDR1 SGHTA, CDR2 FQGNSA. The CDR3 sequence is 17 residues long. Trimming pared 4 bases from V and 0 bases from J, leaving 18 bases between. This CDR3 is CASSSRAEILYQETQYF. CDR3 coding DNA: TGTGCCAGCAGCTCCAGGGCGGAGATTTTGTACCAAGAGACCCAGTACTTC. Complete variable domain (other parts from reference TRBV7-2 and TRBJ2-5): GAGVSQSPSNKVTEKGKDVELRCDPISGHTALYWYRQSLGQGLEFLIYFQGNSAPDKSGLPSDRFSAERTGGSVSTLTIQRTQQEDSAVYLCASSSRAEILYQETQYFGPGTRLLVL.

The chain links TRBV12-3 or TRBV12-4 to TRBJ2-7; 9 bases map to TRBD1. J lost 3 bases, V lost 3 bases, and 9 bases had no gene match. The CDR3 runs to 16 residues. CDR3 region: CASSFDGGQGFYEQYF. The CDR3 DNA reads TGTGCCAGCAGTTTCGACGGGGGACAGGGTTTCTACGAGCAGTACTTC.

The chain joins TRBV7-8 to TRBJ1-5; TRBD1 might be the D (5 bases). Germline CDR1 SGHVS, CDR2 FQNEAQ. Trimming removed 5 bases from V and 5 bases from J, with 16 bases in between. The length of the CDR3 is 15 residues. CDR3 sequence: CASSPRDPYYQPQHF. CDR3 bases: TGTGCCAGCAGCCCCCGGGACCCCTATTATCAGCCCCAGCATTTT. Supplemented by reference TRBV7-8 and TRBJ1-5, the full variable domain reads GAGVSQSPRYKVAKRGQDVALRCDPISGHVSLFWYQQALGQGPEFLTYFQNEAQLDKSGLPSDRFFAERPEGSVSTLKIQRTQQEDSAVYLCASSPRDPYYQPQHFGDGTRLSIL.

The rearrangement uses TRBV27 and TRBJ2-5; perhaps TRBD2 as D (6 bases). Per germline, CDR1 MNHEY and CDR2 SMNVEV (reference sequence). There are 15 residues in the CDR3. V shed 5 bases and J shed 1 base, with 14 bases lying between them. CDR3 protein: CASSPSASAQETQYF. DNA for the CDR3: TGTGCCAGCAGTCCTTCGGCTAGCGCCCAAGAGACCCAGTACTTC.

In its sample, this clonotype was seen once. The chain joins TRBV4-3 to TRBJ1-1; D possibly corresponds to TRBD1 (5 bases). Trimming removed 1 base at V and 3 bases at J, with 15 bases between. Germline loops: CDR1 LGHNA, CDR2 YSLEER. There are 16 residues in the CDR3. The chain's CDR3 is CASSQVSGGEDTEAFF. CDR3 nucleotides: TGCGCCAGCAGCCAAGTATCTGGGGGGGAGGACACTGAAGCTTTCTTT.

The rearrangement links TRBV28 to TRBJ1-5; D is unresolved. The CDR3 length is 13 residues. CDR1 is MDHEN and CDR2 is SYDVKM in the germline V gene. With 6 bases removed from V and 9 bases from J, the gap between germline ends came to 15 bases. CDR3 nucleotides: TGTGCCAGCAGCTCTATTCTGGATCCGCCCCAGCATTTT. Amino acid sequence: CASSSILDPPQHF.

The chain employs TRBV20-1 and TRBJ2-1; no reliable D call. The CDR3 is made up of 15 amino acids. Germline CDR1 is DFQATT and CDR2 is SNEGSKA (reference sequence). V was cut by 1 base and J by 0 bases, with 10 bases left in between. The CDR3 protein is CSARAVESSYNEQFF. The CDR3 nucleotides read TGCAGTGCTAGAGCTGTCGAGAGCTCCTACAATGAGCAGTTCTTC.

For this clonotype: An end of the junction differs from the germline gene, which may be a read error. The rearrangement joins TRBV4-1 to TRBJ1-5; D is unresolved. CDR3 length: 13 residues. In germline, CDR1 is MGHRA, CDR2 YSYEKL. CDR3 in DNA: TGTGCCAGCAGCCAAGATTCCAATCAGCCCCAGCATTTT. Encoded protein: CASSQDSNQPQHF.

This clonotype was counted a few times. The chain employs TRBV6-1 and TRBJ2-7; no reliable D call. Germline CDR1 MNHNS, CDR2 SASEGT. CDR3 length equals 15 residues. V was shortened by 1 base and J by 1 base, with 11 bases between the two germline ends. In DNA, the CDR3 is TGTGCCAGCAGTGAAGGGTTGCACGGTTCCTACGAGCAGTACGTC. Translation gives CASSEGLHGSYEQYV.

The V gene is TRBV12-3 or TRBV12-4, the J gene TRBJ1-2, with D unresolved. V gave up 3 bases and J gave up 4 bases, with 9 bases separating them. The CDR3 sequence is 13 residues long. The CDR3 loop is CASSFGSSYGYTF. The CDR3 DNA is TGTGCCAGCAGTTTTGGGAGCTCCTATGGCTACACCTTC.

The genes are TRBV6-1 and TRBJ2-5; D may be TRBD1 (7 bases). Germline assignment: CDR1 MNHNS and CDR2 SASEGT. The CDR3 is 13 amino acids. Between the trimmed V and J ends, which lost 8 bases and 4 bases, there was a span of 14 bases. The CDR3 sequence: CASGGGGIETQYF. The CDR3 nucleotides are TGTGCCAGCGGCGGAGGGGGCATAGAGACCCAGTACTTC.

The chain employs TRBV7-9 and TRBJ2-7, with 10 bases fitting TRBD2. V gave up 4 bases and J gave up 2 bases; unmatched junction bases: 11. The germline V gene has CDR1 SEHNR and CDR2 FQNEAQ (reference sequence). This CDR3 has 17 amino acids. CDR3 residues: CASSSSRGAGGTYEQYV. DNA for the CDR3: TGTGCCAGCAGCTCCTCCAGGGGAGCGGGAGGGACCTACGAGCAGTACGTC.

V gene TRBV6-5 combines with J gene TRBJ2-2, with D unresolved. Germline values: CDR1 MNHEY, CDR2 SVGAGI. The CDR3 contains 14 residues. V lost 6 bases to trimming and J lost 6 bases, with 14 bases between them. CDR3 loop: CASSPLAVAGELFF. CDR3 in DNA: TGTGCCAGCAGCCCCCTGGCAGTGGCCGGGGAGCTGTTTTTT.

This sequence joins TRBV28 and TRBJ1-5, with 9 bases fitting TRBD1. The germline V gene has CDR1 MDHEN and CDR2 SYDVKM. The trim removed 5 bases at V and 6 bases at J, leaving 5 bases unmatched. This CDR3 has 14 residues. CDR3 amino acids: CASSLNRGRQPQHF. In DNA, the CDR3 is TGTGCCAGCAGTCTAAACAGGGGGCGTCAGCCCCAGCATTTT.

The chain combines TRBV6-2 or TRBV6-3 with TRBJ2-7; no definite D call. In germline, CDR1 is MNHEY, CDR2 SVGEGT. The CDR3 has 13 residues. V was clipped by 2 bases and J by 7 bases, with 12 bases between them. DNA of the CDR3: TGTGCCAGCAGTTACGCAATCAACTGGGAGCAGTACGTC. Its translation: CASSYAINWEQYV.

The V and J genes are TRBV24-1 and TRBJ2-3; TRBD2 aligns across 12 bases. The CDR3 runs to 17 residues. Trimming cost V 3 bases and J 6 bases; bases outside gene matches: 9. CDR1 KGHDR and CDR2 SFDVKD come from the germline V gene. In DNA form, the CDR3 reads TGTGCCACCAGTGATCACAGACTAGCGGGAGTGGTGGATACGCAGTATTTT. It translates to CATSDHRLAGVVDTQYF.

The rearrangement links TRBV19 to TRBJ1-2, with D possibly TRBD1 on 5 matching bases. Between the trimmed V and J ends, which lost 5 bases and 5 bases, there was a span of 12 bases. CDR1 LNHDA and CDR2 SQIVND come from the germline V gene (reference sequence). CDR3 length: 13 amino acids. The CDR3 here is CASSFLDTYGYTF. CDR3 coding DNA: TGTGCCAGTAGTTTCCTGGACACTTATGGCTACACCTTC.